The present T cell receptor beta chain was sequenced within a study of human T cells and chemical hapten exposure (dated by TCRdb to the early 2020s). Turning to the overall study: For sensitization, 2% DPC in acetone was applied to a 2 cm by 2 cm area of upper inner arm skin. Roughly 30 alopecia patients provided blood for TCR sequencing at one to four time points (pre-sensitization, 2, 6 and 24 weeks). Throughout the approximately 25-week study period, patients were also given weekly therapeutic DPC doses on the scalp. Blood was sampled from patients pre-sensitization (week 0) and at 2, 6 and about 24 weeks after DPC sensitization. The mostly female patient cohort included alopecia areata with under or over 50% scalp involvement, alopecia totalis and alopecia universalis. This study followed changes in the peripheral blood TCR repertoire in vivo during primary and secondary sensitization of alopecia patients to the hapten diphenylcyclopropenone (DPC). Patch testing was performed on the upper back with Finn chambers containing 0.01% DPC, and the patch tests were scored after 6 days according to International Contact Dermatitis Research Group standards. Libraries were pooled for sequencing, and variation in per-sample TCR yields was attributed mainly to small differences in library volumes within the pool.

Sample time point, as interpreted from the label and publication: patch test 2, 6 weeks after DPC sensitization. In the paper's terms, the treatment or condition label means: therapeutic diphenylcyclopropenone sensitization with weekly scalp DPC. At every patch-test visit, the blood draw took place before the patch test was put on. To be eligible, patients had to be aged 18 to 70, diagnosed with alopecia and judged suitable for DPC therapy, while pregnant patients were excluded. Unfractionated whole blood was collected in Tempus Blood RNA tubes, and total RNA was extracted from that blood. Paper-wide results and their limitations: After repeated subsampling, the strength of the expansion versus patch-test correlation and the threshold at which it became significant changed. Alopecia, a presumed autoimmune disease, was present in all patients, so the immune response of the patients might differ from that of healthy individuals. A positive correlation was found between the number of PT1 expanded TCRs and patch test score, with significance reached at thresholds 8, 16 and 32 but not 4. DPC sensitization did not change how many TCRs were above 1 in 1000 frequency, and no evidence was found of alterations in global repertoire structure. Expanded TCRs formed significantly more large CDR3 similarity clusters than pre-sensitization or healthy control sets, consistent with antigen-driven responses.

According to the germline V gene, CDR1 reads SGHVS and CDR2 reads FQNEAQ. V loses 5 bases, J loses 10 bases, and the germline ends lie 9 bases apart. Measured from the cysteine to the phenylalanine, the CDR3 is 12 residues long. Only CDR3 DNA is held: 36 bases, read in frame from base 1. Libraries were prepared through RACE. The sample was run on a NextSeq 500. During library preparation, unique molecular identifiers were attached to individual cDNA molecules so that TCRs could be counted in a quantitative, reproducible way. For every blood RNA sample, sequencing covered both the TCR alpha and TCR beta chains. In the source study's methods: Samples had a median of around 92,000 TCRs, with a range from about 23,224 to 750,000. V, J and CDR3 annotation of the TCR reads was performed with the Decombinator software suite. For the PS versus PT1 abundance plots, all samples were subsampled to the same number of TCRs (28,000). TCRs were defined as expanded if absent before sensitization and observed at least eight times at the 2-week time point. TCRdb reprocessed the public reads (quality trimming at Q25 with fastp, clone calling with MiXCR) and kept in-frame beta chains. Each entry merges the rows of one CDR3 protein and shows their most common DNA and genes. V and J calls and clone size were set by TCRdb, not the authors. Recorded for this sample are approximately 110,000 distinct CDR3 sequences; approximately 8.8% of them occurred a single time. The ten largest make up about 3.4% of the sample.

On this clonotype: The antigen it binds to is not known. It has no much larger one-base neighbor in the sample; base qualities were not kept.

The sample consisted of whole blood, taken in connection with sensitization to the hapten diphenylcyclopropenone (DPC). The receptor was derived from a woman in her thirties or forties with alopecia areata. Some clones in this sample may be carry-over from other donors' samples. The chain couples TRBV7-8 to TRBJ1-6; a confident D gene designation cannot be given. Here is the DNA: TGTGCCAGCAGCCCCCACACATCACCCCTCCACTTT. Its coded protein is CASSPHTSPLHF.